This T cell receptor (beta chain) derives from a study of T cells after posttransplantation cyclophosphamide. As to this clone: The antigen is undetermined.

General study findings and limits: Tissue-infiltrating T cells from skin or gut overlapped little with blood T cells. Donor CD8+ memory clones often dominated recipient blood repertoires at later times. Recipient CMV seropositivity and CMV reactivation strongly tracked TRB clonality.

Controls had myeloablative marrow grafts with methotrexate and calcineurin inhibitor, sampled at 1 year. Libraries were prepared by immunoSEQ multiplex PCR; TCRdb keeps only in-frame clonotypes and omits some of them. This sample has 15,000 to 20,000 clones, with around 87% found just once. Germline assignment: CDR1 MNHEY and CDR2 SVGAGI. The CDR3 has 14 amino acids. J gave up 2 bases and V 6 bases, and 4 bases lay outside the gene matches. The V gene is TRBV6-5, the J gene TRBJ2-7; 10 nucleotides line up with TRBD1. This TCR derives from a male patient aged 45-60 years who received an allogeneic stem cell transplant from an unrelated donor, was CMV-positive, and had chronic GVHD only. The T cells may come from the graft donor. Source: PBMCs, taken after an allogeneic stem cell transplant with a calcineurin inhibitor and methotrexate. Here the CDR3 reads CASSRTGGAYEQYF. The CDR3 DNA is TGTGCCAGCAGCCGGACAGGGGGTGCCTACGAGCAGTACTTC.